Below are 2 T cell receptor beta chains sequenced from a single sample in a study of T cells in Graves' hyperthyroidism and ophthalmopathy. Regions amplified from RNA transcripts were the TCR beta CDR3 regions. Initially, a first-round RT-PCR of the TCR CDR3 employed the HTBI primer set. TCRdb fed the multiplex PCR reads into MiXCR, producing one record per CDR3 protein. This sample has roughly 500,000 distinct CDR3 sequences, with 40% to 50% found just once. Sequenced input: peripheral blood or thyroid tissue (not recorded which). These receptors were obtained from an adult woman with Graves' disease, either hyperthyroidism or ophthalmopathy (not recorded which).

This clonotype was counted at least ten times. The chain is built from TRBV7-8 and TRBJ2-2, with TRBD2 matching over 13 bases. The length of the CDR3 is 16 residues. Germline loops: CDR1 SGHVS, CDR2 FQNEAQ. The junction had 6 bases not matched to a gene; V was cut back by 5 bases and J by 6 bases. CDR3 bases: TGTGCCAGCAGCGGCAGACTAGCGGGAGGCCCCGGGGAGCTGTTTTTT. Its protein is CASSGRLAGGPGELFF.

This sequence joins TRBV29-1 and TRBJ1-2; D perhaps matches TRBD1 (5 bases). The V and J ends lost 7 bases and 8 bases respectively, with 14 bases between them. The CDR3 runs 11 residues. Germline CDR1 SQVTM, CDR2 ANQGSEA. The CDR3 nucleotides are TGCAGCGCCCCTCGGGGGGGGGGCTACACCTTC. This codes for CSAPRGGGYTF.